Presented here are 17 T cell receptor beta chains from one specimen sequenced in a study of cytomegalovirus exposure and HLA in healthy donors. The PCR employed 60 Vbeta primers together with 13 Jbeta primers. Generated by immunoSEQ multiplex PCR, the TCRdb table keeps only in-frame clones and is missing some. The sample contains approximately 150,000 clones, around 82% of which appear only once. Sequencing was done on a sample of PBMCs. Every receptor here comes from a woman aged 18-29 years in good health and CMV-seropositive.

The chain uses TRBV19 and TRBJ2-3; possibly TRBD2 for D (5 bases). CDR3 length: 14 residues. Trimming removed 5 bases from V and 2 bases from J, with 11 bases in between. Germline CDR1 and CDR2: LNHDA and SQIVND (reference sequence). CDR3 loop: CASSPGLATDTQYF. As DNA, the CDR3 is TGTGCCAGTAGTCCAGGACTCGCCACAGATACGCAGTATTTT.

The rearrangement joins TRBV6-6 to TRBJ1-1; D may be TRBD1 (6 bases). V was pared by 6 bases and J by 8 bases, with 22 bases between. From germline, CDR1 is MNHNY and CDR2 SVGAGI (reference sequence). CDR3 length: 15 residues. The CDR3 bases are TGTGCCAGCAGGGAAAAGACAGGCACGGGATCAGAAGCTTTCTTT. It encodes CASREKTGTGSEAFF.

The rearrangement uses TRBV7-2 and TRBJ2-7; D unclear. The CDR3 covers 12 residues. In germline, CDR1 is SGHTA, CDR2 FQGNSA. V gave up 1 base and J gave up 6 bases, with 7 bases separating them. Here the CDR3 reads CASSLDKSEQYF. In nucleotides, the CDR3 is TGTGCCAGCAGCTTAGATAAATCCGAGCAGTACTTC.

The rearrangement joins TRBV6-4 to TRBJ2-5; unclear D gene. The germline V gene encodes CDR1 MRHNA and CDR2 SNTAGT. V gave up 3 bases and J gave up 5 bases, with 13 bases separating them. CDR3 length: 14 amino acids. The CDR3 DNA follows: TGTGCCAGCAGTGAAGACCCGCGGAGTGAGACCCAGTACTTC. Encoded protein: CASSEDPRSETQYF.

The J gene is TRBJ1-2, the V gene TRBV6-1; TRBD1 is a possible D gene (6 bases). CDR1 is MNHNS, CDR2 SASEGT, per germline. V lost 6 bases and J lost 0, with 14 bases in between. This CDR3 has 15 amino acids. CDR3 nucleotide sequence: TGTGCCAGCAGCCCCCGGGCAGGGGCTAACTATGGCTACACCTTC. This codes for CASSPRAGANYGYTF.

The CDR3 DNA reads as TGTGCCAGCTCACCGGGTGGGACTTACTATGGCTACACCTTC. This sequence encodes CASSPGGTYYGYTF. V and J are TRBV18 and TRBJ1-2, with a possible D match to TRBD1 (5 bases). The germline V gene encodes CDR1 KGHSH and CDR2 LQKENI. V lost 3 bases, J lost 3 bases, and 11 bases lay in between. The CDR3 is 14 residues long.

The rearrangement uses TRBV5-1 and TRBJ2-1, with a weak D call TRBD1 (5 bases). CDR3 length: 13 residues. Germline CDR1 SGHRS, CDR2 YFSETQ. V was pared by 4 bases and J by 6 bases, with 11 bases between. The chain's CDR3 is CASSTETANEQFF. Written as DNA, the CDR3 is TGCGCCAGCAGCACTGAGACAGCCAATGAGCAGTTCTTC.

CDR3 in amino acids: CASSSSGAITDTQYF. The CDR3 nucleotides read TGTGCCAGCAGTTCTAGCGGGGCTATCACAGATACGCAGTATTTT. V and J are TRBV6-1 and TRBJ2-3; TRBD2 agrees at 9 bases. The length of the CDR3 is 15 residues. Trimming removed 5 bases from V and 2 bases from J; junction bases left unmatched: 5. Germline V lookup: CDR1 MNHNS, CDR2 SASEGT.

This clone was seen a few times. This rearrangement joins TRBV6-1 to TRBJ2-5, with a possible D match to TRBD2 (7 bases). Trimming stripped 7 bases from V and 1 base from J, with 13 bases between. This CDR3 spans 14 amino acids. From germline, CDR1 is MNHNS and CDR2 SASEGT. The CDR3 region is CASIKGGSQETQYF. CDR3 sequence (DNA): TGTGCCAGCATCAAGGGGGGGTCCCAAGAGACCCAGTACTTC.

This chain uses TRBV28 with TRBJ1-5, with D unresolved. The germline V gene has CDR1 MDHEN and CDR2 SYDVKM. The CDR3 covers 15 residues. Trimming took 2 bases from V and 3 from J, leaving 11 bases between them. CDR3 loop: CASSLPRGNNQPQHF. The CDR3, as DNA: TGTGCCAGCAGTTTACCGCGAGGGAACAATCAGCCCCAGCATTTT. The full variable domain, with the rest looked up from reference TRBV28 and TRBJ1-5, is DVKVTQSSRYLVKRTGEKVFLECVQDMDHENMFWYRQDPGLGLRLIYFSYDVKMKEKGDIPEGYSVSREKKERFSLILESASTNQTSMYLCASSLPRGNNQPQHFGDGTRLSIL.

This chain uses TRBV27 with TRBJ1-5; D is undetermined. Germline V gives CDR1 MNHEY, CDR2 SMNVEV (reference sequence). The CDR3 runs 13 residues. The V and J ends lost 3 bases and 6 bases respectively, with 9 bases between them. CDR3 sequence reads: CASSFSGIQPQHF. CDR3 DNA sequence: TGTGCCAGCAGTTTCTCGGGAATTCAGCCCCAGCATTTT.

This chain uses TRBV7-9 with TRBJ2-5, with a tentative D call TRBD1 (5 bases). The J call may not be correct, given that the DNA end is closer to TRBJ2-7. Germline loops: CDR1 SEHNR, CDR2 FQNEAQ (reference sequence). The CDR3 contains 13 residues. CDR3 sequence (DNA): TGTGCCAGCAGCTTAGGGACAAACTACGAGCAGTACTTC. It codes for CASSLGTNYEQYF.

The chain joins TRBV19 to TRBJ1-2; a possible D gene is TRBD1 (5 bases). Looked up from germline, CDR1 is LNHDA and CDR2 is SQIVND (reference sequence). With 5 bases removed from V and 2 bases from J, the gap between germline ends came to 6 bases. The CDR3 loop spans 12 amino acids. CDR3 sequence (DNA): TGTGCCAGTAGTCGGGGGAACTATGGCTACACCTTC. Residues: CASSRGNYGYTF. The full variable domain, with the rest looked up from reference TRBV19 and TRBJ1-2, is DGGITQSPKYLFRKEGQNVTLSCEQNLNHDAMYWYRQDPGQGLRLIYYSQIVNDFQKGDIAEGYSVSREKKESFPLTVTSAQKNPTAFYLCASSRGNYGYTFGSGTRLTVV.

The rearrangement uses TRBV18 and TRBJ1-4; D uncertain. CDR1 KGHSH and CDR2 LQKENI come from the germline V gene. The CDR3 is 13 residues long. V lost 6 bases, J lost 8 bases, and 13 bases lay in between. The CDR3 DNA sequence: TGTGCCAGCTCCCCCGGCCACAGAGAAAAACTGTTTTTT. It translates to CASSPGHREKLFF.

The gene calls are TRBV25-1 and TRBJ1-1, with D perhaps matching TRBD1 (6 bases). Deletions cut 8 bases from V and 4 bases from J, with 14 bases between. CDR1 MGHDK and CDR2 SYGVNS come from the germline V gene. The CDR3 spans 13 residues. CDR3 region: CASSRPGVTEAFF. The DNA for the CDR3 is TGTGCCAGCTCCCGTCCAGGGGTCACTGAAGCTTTCTTT.

V usage is TRBV7-2 and J usage is TRBJ2-5; maybe TRBD2 (6 bases). Trimming shortened V by 5 bases and J by 3 bases, and 10 bases separated the two germline ends. Germline CDR1 SGHTA, CDR2 FQGNSA. The CDR3 covers 13 residues. CDR3 nucleotide sequence: TGTGCCAGCAGCCCGGGAGTCGAAGAGACCCAGTACTTC. The encoded protein is CASSPGVEETQYF.

The chain joins TRBV7-2 to TRBJ2-7; tentative D call: TRBD1 (5 bases). In germline, CDR1 is SGHTA, CDR2 FQGNSA. This CDR3 spans 12 amino acids. Trimming removed 2 bases from V and 4 bases from J, with 6 bases in between. CDR3: CASSLTGYEQYF. The CDR3 DNA reads TGTGCCAGCAGCTTAACAGGATACGAGCAGTACTTC. The variable domain in full, with the rest retrieved from reference TRBV7-2 and TRBJ2-7, is GAGVSQSPSNKVTEKGKDVELRCDPISGHTALYWYRQSLGQGLEFLIYFQGNSAPDKSGLPSDRFSAERTGGSVSTLTIQRTQQEDSAVYLCASSLTGYEQYFGPGTRLTVT.